The rows below give T cell receptor beta chains drawn from one sample of a study of beta chain features in type 1 diabetes. Using immunoSEQ multiplex PCR, the repertoire was profiled, and TCRdb retains in-frame clones only, with some absent. The table records approximately 470,000 clones, 25% to 35% of them present only once. Sequencing was performed on naive CD4+ T cells from blood. Receptors originate from a man between 18 and 35 years old in good health. Both conserved end residues are part of each CDR3. D genes are given only for firm matches.

J: TRBJ2-3
V: TRBV10-1
D: .
CDR3: CASSEGGPTDTQYF

J: TRBJ1-1
V: TRBV5-6
D: .
CDR3: CASRYGTPGTEAFF

J: TRBJ2-1
V: TRBV4-3
D: TRBD2
CDR3: CASSPGTSAYNEQFF

J: TRBJ2-1
V: TRBV7-6
D: TRBD2
CDR3: CASSLAPAGNNNEQFF

J: TRBJ2-1
V: TRBV11-1
D: .
CDR3: CASTNGLGYNEQFF

J: TRBJ2-1
V: TRBV6-5
D: TRBD2
CDR3: CASSSGTSGSNEQFF

J: TRBJ2-7
V: TRBV28
D: .
CDR3: CASSWERGRNEQYF

J: TRBJ2-2
V: TRBV15
D: TRBD1
CDR3: CATSATRDRGYNTGELFF

J: TRBJ2-5
V: TRBV5-4
D: .
CDR3: CASSTDLRETQYF

J: TRBJ2-5
V: TRBV2
D: .
CDR3: CASSPVVPEETQYF

J: TRBJ2-7
V: TRBV25-1
D: TRBD2
CDR3: CASSQLGLAIYEQYF

J: TRBJ1-1
V: TRBV15
D: .
CDR3: CATSPGGTEAFF

J: TRBJ2-1
V: TRBV14
D: .
CDR3: CASSQDRGEQFF

J: TRBJ2-7
V: TRBV20-1
D: .
CDR3: CSAEAYEQYF

J: TRBJ2-7
V: TRBV9
D: TRBD1
CDR3: CASSVDRGEQYF

J: TRBJ2-1
V: TRBV14
D: .
CDR3: CASSLLWSGGEQFF

J: TRBJ2-1
V: TRBV9
D: .
CDR3: CASSFDGRNEQFF

J: TRBJ2-5
V: TRBV12-5
D: TRBD2
CDR3: CASGFSGEETQYF

J: TRBJ1-5
V: TRBV6-5
D: .
CDR3: CASSYGVGRPQHF

J: TRBJ2-1
V: TRBV9
D: .
CDR3: CASSAHSLSSYNEQFF

J: TRBJ1-2
V: TRBV25-1
D: .
CDR3: CASSEYTPGRDYGYTF

J: TRBJ1-2
V: TRBV30
D: .
CDR3: CAWSGGFQNTF

J: TRBJ2-1
V: TRBV19
D: TRBD2
CDR3: CASSPRTSGVSYNEQFF

J: TRBJ2-3
V: TRBV9
D: .
CDR3: CASSVGSTDTQYF

J: TRBJ2-7
V: TRBV19
D: TRBD1
CDR3: CASSAGYMTGEQYF

J: TRBJ2-1
V: TRBV19
D: .
CDR3: CASSLGVLYNEQFF

J: TRBJ2-7
V: TRBV5-6
D: TRBD2
CDR3: CASSNLAGVGYEQYF

J: TRBJ2-1
V: TRBV29-1
D: TRBD2
CDR3: CSGRLAVYNEQFF

J: TRBJ2-7
V: TRBV6-5
D: .
CDR3: CASRDGAYEQYF

J: TRBJ2-7
V: TRBV7-2
D: TRBD1
CDR3: CASSLDRGAYEQYF

J: TRBJ1-3
V: TRBV15
D: .
CDR3: CATSPTGTLPRNTIYF

J: TRBJ2-7
V: TRBV5-1
D: TRBD1
CDR3: CASSLAGTAYEQYF

J: TRBJ1-2
V: TRBV30
D: .
CDR3: CAWSEQNYGYTF

J: TRBJ2-2
V: TRBV28
D: TRBD2
CDR3: CASTFTGTSGTQLFF

J: TRBJ2-6
V: TRBV5-4
D: .
CDR3: CASADQASGANVLTF

J: TRBJ1-2
V: TRBV7-2
D: .
CDR3: CASSFSQGPLGGYTF

J: TRBJ2-1
V: TRBV27
D: TRBD2
CDR3: CASSLWTSAEQFF

J: TRBJ1-5
V: TRBV28
D: .
CDR3: CASGGVSGIVGQPQHF

J: TRBJ2-1
V: TRBV14
D: .
CDR3: CASSQNLYNEQFF

J: TRBJ2-7
V: TRBV2
D: TRBD1
CDR3: CASRLGQGIGDEQYF

J: TRBJ2-7
V: TRBV7-9
D: TRBD1
CDR3: CASSLARDRPYEQYF

J: TRBJ1-5
V: TRBV7-2
D: .
CDR3: CASSLESGSNQPQHF

J: TRBJ2-1
V: TRBV18
D: TRBD1
CDR3: CASSRTAGQGMGNEQFF

J: TRBJ2-7
V: TRBV4-1
D: TRBD1
CDR3: CASSQSGQGKREQYF

J: TRBJ2-1
V: TRBV5-4
D: .
CDR3: CASSQTSGLSYNEQFF

J: TRBJ2-3
V: TRBV4-1
D: .
CDR3: CASSLPTSTDTQYF